Shown below are 30 T cell receptor beta chains from a single sample sequenced in a study of cytomegalovirus exposure and HLA in healthy donors. PCR was performed using 60 Vbeta and 13 Jbeta primers. Sequencing used immunoSEQ multiplex PCR; TCRdb keeps in-frame clones, though not all of them. The sample has about 170,000 clones. Sequencing was performed on PBMCs. These receptors were obtained from a woman younger than 30 in good health and CMV-seropositive.

The chain uses TRBV7-6 and TRBJ2-6; 7 nucleotides line up with TRBD1. Germline CDR1 and CDR2: SGHVS and FNYEAQ. The CDR3 consists of 18 residues. V lost 6 bases and J lost 0; bases outside the gene matches: 11. CDR3 protein: CASSPTRQGDSGANVLTF. The CDR3 nucleotides are TGTGCCAGCAGTCCCACCCGACAGGGCGACTCTGGGGCCAACGTCCTGACTTTC. The full variable domain, completed using reference TRBV7-6 and TRBJ2-6, is GAGVSQSPRYKVTKRGQDVALRCDPISGHVSLYWYRQALGQGPEFLTYFNYEAQQDKSGLPNDRFSAERPEGSISTLTIQRTEQRDSAMYRCASSPTRQGDSGANVLTFGAGSRLTVL.

The J gene is TRBJ1-1, the V gene TRBV15, with D hard to call. V was shortened by 0 bases and J by 6 bases, with 5 bases between the two germline ends. The V gene's germline CDR1 is LNHNV and CDR2 YYDKDF (reference sequence). This CDR3 is 12 amino acids long. The CDR3 is CATSRDVAEAFF. Written as DNA, the CDR3 is TGTGCCACCAGCAGAGATGTAGCTGAAGCTTTCTTT.

V gene TRBV30 combines with J gene TRBJ1-4, with 8 bases aligning to TRBD1. Germline values: CDR1 GTSNPN, CDR2 SVGIG (reference sequence). J was trimmed by 6 bases and V by 5 bases; bases with no gene match: 14. The CDR3 is made up of 16 amino acids. The CDR3: CAWATKRTGFHEKLFF. The CDR3 region has the DNA TGTGCCTGGGCCACGAAAAGGACAGGGTTTCATGAAAAACTGTTTTTT.

The chain couples TRBV10-1 to TRBJ1-1; D gene ambiguous. The CDR3 spans 14 residues. The germline V gene has CDR1 WNHNN and CDR2 SYGVQD (reference sequence). Between the trimmed V and J ends, which lost 4 bases and 4 bases, there was a span of 13 bases. CDR3 nucleotide sequence: TGCGCCAGCAGTGGCGGGAGTCGGCTCACTGAAGCTTTCTTT. It specifies CASSGGSRLTEAFF.

The chain links TRBV25-1 to TRBJ1-3; no clear D. V was shortened by 1 base and J by 4 bases, with 14 bases between the two germline ends. Germline CDR1 reads MGHDK; CDR2 reads SYGVNS. The CDR3 loop spans 16 amino acids. The CDR3 protein is CASSEFGSMSGNTIYF. CDR3 nucleotides: TGTGCCAGCAGTGAATTCGGTAGTATGTCCGGAAACACCATATATTTT.

In nucleotides, the CDR3 is TGCGCCAGCAGCTTCACTTCGAACAGGGAGCTGAGAGCAGATACGCAGTATTTT. Its translation: CASSFTSNRELRADTQYF. The V call is TRBV5-1, the J call TRBJ2-3, with D possibly being TRBD1 (6 bases). Trimming took off 2 bases at V and 4 bases at J, with 23 bases between the two ends. CDR3 length equals 18 residues. The V gene's germline CDR1 is SGHRS and CDR2 YFSETQ.

The chain combines TRBV11-2 with TRBJ2-2; TRBD2 might be the D (5 bases). Trimming took 0 bases from V and 4 from J, leaving 9 bases between them. This CDR3 is built from 15 residues. Germline V CDR1 and CDR2: SGHAT, FQNNGV. CDR3 residues: CASSLDVGGTGELFF. In DNA form, the CDR3 reads TGTGCCAGCAGCTTAGATGTAGGAGGCACCGGGGAGCTGTTTTTT.

The rearrangement joins TRBV6-1 to TRBJ1-5; unclear D gene. Trimming removed 5 bases at V and 0 bases at J, with 11 bases between. Germline V CDR1 and CDR2: MNHNS, SASEGT. The CDR3 is 15 residues long. CDR3 loop: CASSRVSNSNQPQHF. The CDR3 DNA sequence: TGTGCCAGCAGTCGGGTCAGCAATAGCAATCAGCCCCAGCATTTT.

The rearrangement links TRBV5-4 to TRBJ2-2, with D maybe TRBD1 (6 bases). The germline V gene encodes CDR1 SGHNT and CDR2 YYREEE (reference sequence). CDR3 size: 14 residues. Trimming pared 1 base from V and 6 bases from J, leaving 10 bases between. The CDR3 DNA reads TGTGCCAGCAGCTTGCCAGGGGCGGCCGGGGAGCTGTTTTTT. Translating it yields CASSLPGAAGELFF.

The CDR3 loop reads CASSIRDRGTEAFF. The CDR3 DNA follows: TGTGCCAGTAGTATCCGGGACAGGGGCACTGAAGCTTTCTTT. The chain combines TRBV19 with TRBJ1-1, with 10 bases identical to TRBD1. J lost 4 bases, V lost 3 bases, and 2 bases had no gene match. The CDR3 length is 14 residues. Per the germline V gene, CDR1 is LNHDA and CDR2 is SQIVND (reference sequence).

In the case of this clone: Additional DNA sequences in this sample encode the identical CDR3. V usage is TRBV29-1 and J usage is TRBJ2-3; 10 bases are a match to TRBD1. The V gene's germline CDR1 is SQVTM and CDR2 ANQGSEA. This CDR3 has 13 amino acids. The ends lost 6 bases at V and 1 base at J; junction bases unmatched: 1. CDR3 sequence reads: CSVGTGGTDTQYF. Here the CDR3 DNA reads TGCAGCGTCGGGACAGGGGGCACAGATACGCAGTATTTT.

This chain joins TRBV4-2 and TRBJ2-3, with 8 bases identical to TRBD1. Germline CDR1 is LGHNA and CDR2 is YNFKEQ. This CDR3 has 17 amino acids. Trimming removed 0 bases from V and 6 bases from J; junction bases left unmatched: 11. The CDR3 nucleotides read TGTGCCAGCAGCCAAGATGGGGCAGGGGGCGTGGGGGATACGCAGTATTTT. This sequence encodes CASSQDGAGGVGDTQYF.

V is TRBV30 and J is TRBJ2-1; 14 bases line up with TRBD2. J lost 7 bases, V lost 3 bases, and 5 bases had no gene match. The CDR3 runs 15 residues. CDR1 is GTSNPN and CDR2 is SVGIG in the germline V gene (reference sequence). CDR3 in DNA: TGTGCCTGGAGGGGGGGGACTAGCGGGAGAAATGAGCAGTTCTTC. It translates to CAWRGGTSGRNEQFF.

The V gene is TRBV9, the J gene TRBJ1-2; 7 bases are shared with TRBD1. The germline V gene encodes CDR1 SGDLS and CDR2 YYNGEE. V trimming: 4 bases; J trimming: 7 bases; junction bases outside the gene matches: 13. The CDR3 spans 15 residues. Here the CDR3 DNA reads TGTGCCAGCAGCCCCCACTTAACAGGGGCGGGTGGCTACACCTTC. Amino acid sequence: CASSPHLTGAGGYTF.

The rearrangement links TRBV5-6 to TRBJ1-2; D unresolved. There are 12 residues in the CDR3. Germline CDR1 reads SGHDT; CDR2 reads YYEEEE. V was pared by 6 bases and J by 2 bases, with 8 bases between. The CDR3 loop reads CASTQVNYGYTF. The CDR3 coding sequence is TGTGCCAGCACCCAGGTGAACTATGGCTACACCTTC.

The chain recombines TRBV5-1 with TRBJ2-5, with 13 bases that match TRBD2. Germline lookup yields CDR1 SGHRS and CDR2 YFSETQ. This CDR3 is 17 amino acids long. The ends lost 0 bases at V and 5 bases at J; junction bases unmatched: 7. CDR3: CASSLALGLAGEETQYF. Written as DNA, the CDR3 is TGCGCCAGCAGCTTGGCCCTTGGACTAGCGGGAGAGGAGACCCAGTACTTC.

This chain joins TRBV12-5 and TRBJ2-7; 8 positions match TRBD1. In germline, CDR1 is LGHNT, CDR2 FRNRAP. This CDR3 spans 14 amino acids. The V segment lost 6 bases and the J segment 2 bases; nucleotides outside the gene matches: 6. This CDR3 reads CASGEPGQAYEQYF. CDR3 coding DNA: TGTGCTAGTGGCGAGCCGGGACAGGCCTACGAGCAGTACTTC.

This chain uses TRBV4-2 with TRBJ2-1, with 8 bases fitting TRBD2. Germline CDR1 is LGHNA and CDR2 is YNFKEQ. The trim removed 2 bases at V and 15 bases at J, leaving 9 bases unmatched. This CDR3 has 13 residues. CDR3 protein: CASSQLVAGGWFF. In DNA form, the CDR3 reads TGTGCCAGCAGCCAACTAGTTGCGGGGGGATGGTTCTTC.

The chain recombines TRBV7-7 with TRBJ2-5; perhaps TRBD2 as D (5 bases). Looked up from germline, CDR1 is SSHAT and CDR2 is FNYEAQ (reference sequence). The CDR3 covers 13 residues. V was trimmed by 5 bases and J by 5 bases, leaving 12 bases between them. The CDR3 here is CASSPSGVETQYF. The CDR3 DNA reads as TGTGCCAGCAGCCCCTCCGGGGTGGAGACCCAGTACTTC.

V and J are TRBV29-1 and TRBJ1-2; tentative D call: TRBD1 (6 bases). The CDR3 length is 14 residues. The germline V and J ends were trimmed by 5 bases and 5 bases, with 18 bases remaining between them. Germline CDR1 is SQVTM and CDR2 is ANQGSEA. CDR3 nucleotides: TGCAGCGTTCCACAGGGTATACTGAAGTATGGCTACACCTTC. Protein product: CSVPQGILKYGYTF. Together with reference TRBV29-1 and TRBJ1-2, the CDR3 gives the full variable domain: SAVISQKPSRDICQRGTSLTIQCQVDSQVTMMFWYRQQPGQSLTLIATANQGSEATYESGFVIDKFPISRPNLTFSTLTVSNMSPEDSSIYLCSVPQGILKYGYTFGSGTRLTVV.

The chain links TRBV7-6 to TRBJ1-2, with 9 nucleotides matching TRBD1. The germline gives CDR1 SGHVS, CDR2 FNYEAQ. The CDR3 covers 15 residues. V trimming: 0 bases; J trimming: 2 bases; junction bases outside the gene matches: 1. The CDR3 reads CASSLATGGNYGYTF. CDR3 DNA: TGTGCCAGCAGCTTAGCCACAGGGGGCAACTATGGCTACACCTTC. Variable domain in full (rest from reference TRBV7-6 and TRBJ1-2): GAGVSQSPRYKVTKRGQDVALRCDPISGHVSLYWYRQALGQGPEFLTYFNYEAQQDKSGLPNDRFSAERPEGSISTLTIQRTEQRDSAMYRCASSLATGGNYGYTFGSGTRLTVV.

The chain joins TRBV11-2 to TRBJ2-5; 12 bases agree with TRBD2. The CDR3 contains 16 residues. The germline V gene has CDR1 SGHAT and CDR2 FQNNGV. Trimming removed 0 bases from V and 5 bases from J; junction bases left unmatched: 4. CDR3 loop: CASSLELAGGPETQYF. For the CDR3, the DNA is TGTGCCAGCAGCTTAGAGCTAGCGGGAGGGCCGGAGACCCAGTACTTC.

Notes on this clone: The junction differs from germline at one of its ends, possibly a read error. The chain has TRBV7-7 and TRBJ2-2, with 7 bases that match TRBD1. Germline CDR1 and CDR2: SSHAT and FNYEAQ (reference sequence). The CDR3 spans 17 residues. The CDR3 reads CASSSSLGQANTGELFF. CDR3 bases: TGTGCTAGCAGCTCATCCCTAGGACAGGCCAACACCGGGGAGCTGTTTTTT.

The chain uses TRBV5-1 and TRBJ2-3; 8 nucleotides match TRBD2. The CDR3 runs 15 residues. Germline assignment: CDR1 SGHRS and CDR2 YFSETQ. The junction had 6 bases not matched to a gene; V was cut back by 1 base and J by 5 bases. DNA for the CDR3: TGCGCCAGCAGCTTGACCGGGACTAGGGGAGATACGCAGTATTTT. This translates into CASSLTGTRGDTQYF.

This rearrangement joins TRBV9 to TRBJ2-2; TRBD1 matches 9 bases. The CDR3 sequence is 16 residues long. The trim removed 0 bases at V and 5 bases at J, leaving 5 bases unmatched. Germline values: CDR1 SGDLS, CDR2 YYNGEE. CDR3 loop: CASSVAGQGRTGELFF. The CDR3 bases are TGTGCCAGCAGCGTAGCAGGACAGGGGAGAACCGGGGAGCTGTTTTTT.

V usage is TRBV4-2 and J usage is TRBJ2-2, with D perhaps TRBD2 (6 bases). V was clipped by 2 bases and J by 3 bases, with 13 bases between them. There are 16 residues in the CDR3. Germline-derived CDR1 and CDR2 are LGHNA and YNFKEQ. CDR3 amino acids: CASSQRSGVDTGELFF. The CDR3 DNA follows: TGTGCCAGCAGCCAAAGGTCGGGAGTTGACACCGGGGAGCTGTTTTTT.

The genes are TRBV7-9 and TRBJ2-7; perhaps TRBD2 as D (6 bases). Germline assignment: CDR1 SEHNR and CDR2 FQNEAQ (reference sequence). Deletions cut 5 bases from V and 1 base from J, with 12 bases between. The CDR3 length is 14 residues. The CDR3 spells CASSVSGSSYEQYF. CDR3 in DNA: TGTGCCAGCAGCGTTAGCGGATCGTCCTACGAGCAGTACTTC.

The rearrangement links TRBV6-5 to TRBJ2-5; 8 bases align to TRBD1. With V trimmed by 4 bases and J by 0 bases, 7 bases remained unmatched. Germline V lookup: CDR1 MNHEY, CDR2 SVGAGI. CDR3 size: 16 residues. The CDR3 region is CASSSRQGRNQETQYF. The CDR3 bases are TGTGCCAGCAGTTCCCGACAGGGGCGGAACCAAGAGACCCAGTACTTC.

This rearrangement joins TRBV7-3 to TRBJ2-3; tentative D call: TRBD1 (5 bases). The length of the CDR3 is 13 residues. V lost 5 bases and J 2 bases, leaving 8 bases between the germline ends. Germline CDR1 reads SGHTA; CDR2 reads FQGTGA. CDR3: CASSNRNTDTQYF. CDR3 coding DNA: TGTGCCAGCAGCAACAGGAACACAGATACGCAGTATTTT.

The chain combines TRBV7-2 with TRBJ2-7, with D perhaps matching TRBD1 (6 bases). V was pared by 5 bases and J by 5 bases, with 19 bases between. Germline assignment: CDR1 SGHTA and CDR2 FQGNSA. The CDR3 is made up of 15 amino acids. CDR3 in DNA: TGTGCCAGCAGCCTCAGACACAGGGAGACCGACGAGCAGTACTTC. Translated: CASSLRHRETDEQYF.